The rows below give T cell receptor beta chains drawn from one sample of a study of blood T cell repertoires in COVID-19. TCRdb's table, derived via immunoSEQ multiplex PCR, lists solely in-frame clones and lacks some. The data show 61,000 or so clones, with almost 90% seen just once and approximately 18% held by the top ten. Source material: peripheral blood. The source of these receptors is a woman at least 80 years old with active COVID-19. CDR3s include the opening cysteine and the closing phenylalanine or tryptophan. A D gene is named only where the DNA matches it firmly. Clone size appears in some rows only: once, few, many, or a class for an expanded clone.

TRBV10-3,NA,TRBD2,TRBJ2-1,TGTGCCATCAGTTCCCGGACTAGCGGGGTCGGCAATGAGCAGTTCTTC,CAISSRTSGVGNEQFF
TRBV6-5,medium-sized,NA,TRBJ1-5,TGTGCCAGTTCGGGTCCGGCTAATAGCAATCAGCCCCAGCATTTT,CASSGPANSNQPQHF
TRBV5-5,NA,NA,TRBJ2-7,TGTGCCAGCAGCGCTACAGCCTCCTACGAGCAGTACTTC,CASSATASYEQYF
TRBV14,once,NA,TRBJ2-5,TGTGCCAGCAGCCAAAAGGAGACAGTTGAGACCCAGTACTTC,CASSQKETVETQYF
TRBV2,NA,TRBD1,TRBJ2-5,TGTGCCAGCAGTGTCGACAGGGAAGAGACCCAGTACTTC,CASSVDREETQYF
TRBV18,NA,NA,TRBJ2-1,TGTGCCAGCTCACCTCCAACAGGGAGCAATGAGCAGTTCTTC,CASSPPTGSNEQFF
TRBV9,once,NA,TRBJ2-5,TGTGCCAGCAGTCGCGACGGGTCCAGGAGGGAGACCCAGTACTTC,CASSRDGSRRETQYF
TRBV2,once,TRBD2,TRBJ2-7,TGTGCCAGCACGGGAGGACACTACGAGCAGTACTTC,CASTGGHYEQYF
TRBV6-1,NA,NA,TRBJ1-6,TGTGCCAGCAGTGAACCCCTACGTGGAGGGCATTCACCCCTCCACTTT,CASSEPLRGGHSPLHF
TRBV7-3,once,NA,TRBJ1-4,TGTGCCAGCAGCTTACCCGGGTACGAAAAACTGTTTTTT,CASSLPGYEKLFF
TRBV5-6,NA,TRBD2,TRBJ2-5,TGTGCCAGCAGCTTGGATGCGGGAGGGGGGACCCAGTACTTC,CASSLDAGGGTQYF
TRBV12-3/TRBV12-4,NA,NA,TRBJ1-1,TGTGCCAGCAGCTTCGCGGGGAGCACTGAAGCTTTCTTT,CASSFAGSTEAFF
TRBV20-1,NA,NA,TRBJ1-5,TGCAGTGTACAGGACAATCAGCCCCAGCATTTT,CSVQDNQPQHF
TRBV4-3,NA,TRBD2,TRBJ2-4,TGCGCCAGCAGCCTGGGACTAGCGGGGGGGGCGGCCAAAAACATTCAGTACTTC,CASSLGLAGGAAKNIQYF
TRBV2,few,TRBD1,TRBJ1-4,TGTGCCAGCAGTGAAAGGGACAGGGGATGGGAAACTAATGAAAAACTGTTTTTT,CASSERDRGWETNEKLFF
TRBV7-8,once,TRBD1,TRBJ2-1,TGTGCCAGCAGCTCGGACAGGCATAGGGGGAATGAGCAGTTCTTC,CASSSDRHRGNEQFF
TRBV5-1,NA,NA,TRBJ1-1,TGCGCCAGCAGGGGAGGGGCGAACACTGAAGCTTTCTTT,CASRGGANTEAFF
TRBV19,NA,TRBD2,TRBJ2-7,TGTGCCAGTAGCCAGCGGGGGGGTTCCTACGAGCAGTACTTC,CASSQRGGSYEQYF
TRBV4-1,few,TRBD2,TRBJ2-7,TGCGCCAGCAGCCGAGGGACTAGCGGGTCCTACGAGCAGTACTTC,CASSRGTSGSYEQYF
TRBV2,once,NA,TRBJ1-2,TGTGCCAGCAGTGAAGCTGTAATAACTTTCTATGGCTACACCTTC,CASSEAVITFYGYTF
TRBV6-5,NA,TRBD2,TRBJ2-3,TGTGCCAGCAGTCCAGCGGGGGCCCGCACAGATACGCAGTATTTT,CASSPAGARTDTQYF
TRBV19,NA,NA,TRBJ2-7,TGTGCCAGTAGTCTTCAGGGAAGCTCCTACGAGCAGTACTTC,CASSLQGSSYEQYF
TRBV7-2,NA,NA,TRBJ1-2,TGTGCCAGCAGCCCAGTGGTGGGCACGCCCTATGGCTACACCTTC,CASSPVVGTPYGYTF
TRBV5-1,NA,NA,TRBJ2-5,TGCGCCAGCAGCTTGGTAACGGGCCAAGAGACCCAGTACTTC,CASSLVTGQETQYF
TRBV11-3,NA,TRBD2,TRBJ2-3,TGTGCCAGCAGCTTGACTAGCGGTACAGATACGCAGTATTTT,CASSLTSGTDTQYF
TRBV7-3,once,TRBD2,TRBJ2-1,TGTGCCAGCAGTTTCTCTAGCGGGGGGTACAATGAGCAGTTCTTC,CASSFSSGGYNEQFF
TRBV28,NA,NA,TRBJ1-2,TGTGCCAGCAGTTTAAGCCGTTATGGCTACACCTTC,CASSLSRYGYTF
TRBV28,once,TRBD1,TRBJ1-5,TGTGCCAGCAGTTTCTTCAGAGGGGGCTGGCAGCCCCAGCATTTT,CASSFFRGGWQPQHF
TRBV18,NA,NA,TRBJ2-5,TGTGCCAGCTCACCATTAAGCGGACAAGAGACCCAGTACTTC,CASSPLSGQETQYF
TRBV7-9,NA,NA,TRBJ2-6,TGTGCCAGCAGCCCGGACACCGTCCTGACTTTC,CASSPDTVLTF
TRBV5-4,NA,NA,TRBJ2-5,TGTGCCAGCAGCTCAATAGTCGAAGAGACCCAGTACTTC,CASSSIVEETQYF
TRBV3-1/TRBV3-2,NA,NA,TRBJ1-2,TGTGCCAGCAGCCGACAGGTTCGCTATGGCTACACCTTC,CASSRQVRYGYTF
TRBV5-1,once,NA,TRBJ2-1,TGCGCCAGCAGCTTGGCCCCTAGCGACTCCTACAATGAGCAGTTCTTC,CASSLAPSDSYNEQFF
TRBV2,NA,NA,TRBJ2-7,TGTGCCAGCAGTGATCAGGGATCAGCCTACGAGCAGTACTTC,CASSDQGSAYEQYF
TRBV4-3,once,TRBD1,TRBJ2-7,TGCGCCAGCAGCCAAGATCTGAGACAGGGGACCTACGAGCAGTACTTC,CASSQDLRQGTYEQYF
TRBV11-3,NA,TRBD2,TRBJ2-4,TGTGCCAGCAGCCGCACCGGGACTAGCGGGGGGGTGGAAAACATTCAGTACTTC,CASSRTGTSGGVENIQYF
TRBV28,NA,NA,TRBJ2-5,TGTGCCAGCAGTTTGGGGGGAGGTCCGGAGACCCAGTACTTC,CASSLGGGPETQYF
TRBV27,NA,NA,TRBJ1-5,TGTGCCAGCAGTTTATCGTGGAGGGCCAACCAGCCCCAGCATTTT,CASSLSWRANQPQHF
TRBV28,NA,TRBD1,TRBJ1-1,TGTGCCAGCAGTTTCAGGGGGCGTGAAGCTTTCTTT,CASSFRGREAFF
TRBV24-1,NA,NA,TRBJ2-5,TGTGCCACCAGTGATTTCCGTAGTTCGTACCAAGAGACCCAGTACTTC,CATSDFRSSYQETQYF
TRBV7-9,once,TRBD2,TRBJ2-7,TGTGCCAGCAGCCCCCGGGAGGGGACTAAAAGATACGAGCAGTACTTC,CASSPREGTKRYEQYF
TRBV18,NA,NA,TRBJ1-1,TGTGCCAGCTCGAGGGACATCCAGATGAACACTGAAGCTTTCTTT,CASSRDIQMNTEAFF
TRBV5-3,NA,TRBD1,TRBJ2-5,TGTGCCAGAAGCTCGGGACAGCCGAATGAAGGGGAGACCCAGTACTTC,CARSSGQPNEGETQYF
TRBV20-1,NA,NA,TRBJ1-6,TGCAGTGCTAGTCGGGGGTTAGGGTCACCCCTCCACTTT,CSASRGLGSPLHF
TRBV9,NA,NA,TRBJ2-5,TGTGCCAGCAGCGTAGCAGGGCGTGGGGAGACCCAGTACTTC,CASSVAGRGETQYF
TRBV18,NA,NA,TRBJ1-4,TGTGCCAGCTCACCTCGGGGGATAAATGAAAAACTGTTTTTT,CASSPRGINEKLFF
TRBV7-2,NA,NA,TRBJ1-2,TGTGCCAGCAGCTTGGGGGGTAACTATGGCTACACCTTC,CASSLGGNYGYTF
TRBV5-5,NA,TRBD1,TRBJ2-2,TGTGCCAGCAGCTCAGTGACAGGGACAGGGGCGAACACCGGGGAGCTGTTTTTT,CASSSVTGTGANTGELFF